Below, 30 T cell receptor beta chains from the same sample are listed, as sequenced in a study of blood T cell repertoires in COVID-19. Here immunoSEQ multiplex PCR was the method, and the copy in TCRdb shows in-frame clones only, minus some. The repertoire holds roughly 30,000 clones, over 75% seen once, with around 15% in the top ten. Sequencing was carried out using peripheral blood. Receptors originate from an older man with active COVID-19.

In DNA, the CDR3 is TGCGCCAGCAGCCTGCGGGGGGGCAGCACAGATACGCAGTATTTT. The encoded protein is CASSLRGGSTDTQYF. The chain uses TRBV5-1 and TRBJ2-3; 9 bases line up with TRBD2. Germline trimming cut 4 bases from V and 0 bases from J; bases unmatched to any gene: 3. The germline V gene has CDR1 SGHRS and CDR2 YFSETQ. The CDR3 loop spans 15 amino acids.

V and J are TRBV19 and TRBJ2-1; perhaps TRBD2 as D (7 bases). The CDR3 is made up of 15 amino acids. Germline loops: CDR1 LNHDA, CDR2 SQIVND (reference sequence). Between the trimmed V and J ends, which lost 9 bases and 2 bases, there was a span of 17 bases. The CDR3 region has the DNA TGTGCCAGCGATGAGGGGGGGGGAACCTACAATGAGCAGTTCTTC. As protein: CASDEGGGTYNEQFF.

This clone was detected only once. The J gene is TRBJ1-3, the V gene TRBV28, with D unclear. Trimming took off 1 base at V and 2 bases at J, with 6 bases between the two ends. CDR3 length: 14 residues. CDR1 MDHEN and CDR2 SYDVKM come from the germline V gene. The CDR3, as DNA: TGTGCCAGCAGTTTATACAGACCTGGAAACACCATATATTTT. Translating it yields CASSLYRPGNTIYF.

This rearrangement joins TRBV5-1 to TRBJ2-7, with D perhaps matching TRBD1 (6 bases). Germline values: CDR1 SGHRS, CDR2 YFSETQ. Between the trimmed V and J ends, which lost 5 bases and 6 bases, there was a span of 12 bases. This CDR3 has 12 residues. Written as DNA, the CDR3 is TGCGCCAGCAGAGCGGCAGGGGTCGAGCAGTACTTC. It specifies CASRAAGVEQYF.

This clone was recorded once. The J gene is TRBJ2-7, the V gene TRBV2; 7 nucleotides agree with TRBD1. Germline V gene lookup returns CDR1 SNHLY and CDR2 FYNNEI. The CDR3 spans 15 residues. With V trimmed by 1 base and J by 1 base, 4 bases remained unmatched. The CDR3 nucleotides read TGTGCCAGCAGTGAAGGGACAGGCCTTTCCTACGAGCAGTACTTC. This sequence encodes CASSEGTGLSYEQYF.

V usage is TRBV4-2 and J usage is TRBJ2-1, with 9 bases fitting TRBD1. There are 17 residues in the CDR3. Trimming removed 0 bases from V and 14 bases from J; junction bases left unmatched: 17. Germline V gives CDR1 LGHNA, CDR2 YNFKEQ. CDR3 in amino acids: CASSQDVGNRGQGTEFF. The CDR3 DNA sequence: TGTGCCAGCAGCCAAGACGTCGGTAATCGGGGACAGGGCACGGAGTTCTTC.

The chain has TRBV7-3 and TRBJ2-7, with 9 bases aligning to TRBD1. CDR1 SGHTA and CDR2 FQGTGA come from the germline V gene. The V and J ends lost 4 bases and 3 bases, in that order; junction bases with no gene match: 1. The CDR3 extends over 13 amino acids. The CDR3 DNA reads TGTGCCAGCAGCTCGACAGGGGGCTACGAGCAGTACTTC. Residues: CASSSTGGYEQYF.

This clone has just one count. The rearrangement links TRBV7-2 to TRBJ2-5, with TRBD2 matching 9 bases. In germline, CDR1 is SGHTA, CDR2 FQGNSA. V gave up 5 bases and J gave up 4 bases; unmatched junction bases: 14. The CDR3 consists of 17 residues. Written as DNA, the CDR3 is TGTGCCAGCAGCCCCCGGTGGGGGCGGGGGGGCCCAGAGACCCAGTACTTC. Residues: CASSPRWGRGGPETQYF.

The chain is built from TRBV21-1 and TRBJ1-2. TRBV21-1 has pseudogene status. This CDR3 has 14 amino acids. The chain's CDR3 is CASSNRQRVYGYTF. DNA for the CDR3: TGTGCCAGCAGCAACAGGCAGCGGGTCTATGGCTACACCTTC.

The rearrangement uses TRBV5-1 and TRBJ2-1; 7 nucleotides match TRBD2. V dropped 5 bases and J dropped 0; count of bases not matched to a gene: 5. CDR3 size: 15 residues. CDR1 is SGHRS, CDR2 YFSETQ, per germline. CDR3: CASSGGGSSYNEQFF. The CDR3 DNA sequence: TGCGCCAGCAGTGGCGGCGGGAGCTCCTACAATGAGCAGTTCTTC.

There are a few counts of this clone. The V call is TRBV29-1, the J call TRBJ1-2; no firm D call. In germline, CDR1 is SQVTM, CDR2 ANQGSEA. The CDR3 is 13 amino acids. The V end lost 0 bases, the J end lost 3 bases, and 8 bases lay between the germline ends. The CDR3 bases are TGCAGCGTTGAAGAGGGCGGGTACTATGGCTACACCTTC. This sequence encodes CSVEEGGYYGYTF.

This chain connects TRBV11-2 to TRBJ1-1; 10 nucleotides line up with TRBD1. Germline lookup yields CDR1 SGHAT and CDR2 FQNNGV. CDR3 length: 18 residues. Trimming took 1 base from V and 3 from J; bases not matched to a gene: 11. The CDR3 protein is CASSLVVTGGASDTEAFF. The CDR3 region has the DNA TGTGCCAGCAGCTTAGTAGTGACAGGGGGCGCTTCGGACACTGAAGCTTTCTTT. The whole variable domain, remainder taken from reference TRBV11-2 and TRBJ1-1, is EAGVAQSPRYKIIEKRQSVAFWCNPISGHATLYWYQQILGQGPKLLIQFQNNGVVDDSQLPKDRFSAERLKGVDSTLKIQPAKLEDSAVYLCASSLVVTGGASDTEAFFGQGTRLTVV.

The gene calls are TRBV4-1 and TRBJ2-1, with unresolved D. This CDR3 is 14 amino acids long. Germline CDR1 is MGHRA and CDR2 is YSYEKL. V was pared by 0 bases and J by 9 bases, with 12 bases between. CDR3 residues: CASSQDLGLLEQFF. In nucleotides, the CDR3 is TGCGCCAGCAGCCAAGATCTTGGGCTACTTGAGCAGTTCTTC.

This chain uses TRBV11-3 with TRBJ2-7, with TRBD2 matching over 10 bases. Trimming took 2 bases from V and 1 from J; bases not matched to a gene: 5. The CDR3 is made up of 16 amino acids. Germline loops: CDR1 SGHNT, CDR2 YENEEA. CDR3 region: CASSLRSSGGSYEQYF. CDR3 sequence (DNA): TGTGCCAGCAGCTTACGGTCTAGCGGGGGTTCCTACGAGCAGTACTTC.

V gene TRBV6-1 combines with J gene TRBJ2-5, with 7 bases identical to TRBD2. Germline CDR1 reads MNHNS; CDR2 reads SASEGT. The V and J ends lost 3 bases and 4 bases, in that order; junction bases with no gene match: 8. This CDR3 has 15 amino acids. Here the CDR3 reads CASSERTSFRETQYF. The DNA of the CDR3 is TGTGCCAGCAGTGAGCGGACTAGTTTCAGAGAGACCCAGTACTTC.

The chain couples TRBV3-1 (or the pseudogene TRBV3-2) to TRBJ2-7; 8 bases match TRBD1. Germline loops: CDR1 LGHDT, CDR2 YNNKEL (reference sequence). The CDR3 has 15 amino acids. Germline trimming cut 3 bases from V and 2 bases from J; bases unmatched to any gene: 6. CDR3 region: CASSQGQAGTYEQYF. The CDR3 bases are TGTGCCAGCAGCCAGGGACAGGCAGGAACCTACGAGCAGTACTTC.

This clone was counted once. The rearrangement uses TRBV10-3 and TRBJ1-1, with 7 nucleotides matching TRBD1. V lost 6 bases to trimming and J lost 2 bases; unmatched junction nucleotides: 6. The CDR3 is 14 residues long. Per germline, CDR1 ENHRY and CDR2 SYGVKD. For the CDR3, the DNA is TGTGCCATCAGGACGGGACAGCCTAACACTGAAGCTTTCTTT. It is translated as CAIRTGQPNTEAFF.

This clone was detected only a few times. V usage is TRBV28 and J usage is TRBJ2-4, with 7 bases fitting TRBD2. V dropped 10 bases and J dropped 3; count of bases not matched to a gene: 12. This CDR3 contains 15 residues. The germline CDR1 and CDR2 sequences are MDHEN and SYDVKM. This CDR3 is CATTYSRGNKNIQYF. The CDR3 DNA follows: TGTGCCACCACCTACTCGCGGGGGAACAAAAACATTCAGTACTTC.

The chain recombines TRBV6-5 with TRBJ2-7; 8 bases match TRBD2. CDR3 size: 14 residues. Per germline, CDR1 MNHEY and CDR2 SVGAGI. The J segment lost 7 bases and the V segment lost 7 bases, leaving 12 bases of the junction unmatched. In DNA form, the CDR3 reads TGTGCCAGCACCGACCGCGGGGGGTCGAGGGAGCAGTACTTC. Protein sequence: CASTDRGGSREQYF.

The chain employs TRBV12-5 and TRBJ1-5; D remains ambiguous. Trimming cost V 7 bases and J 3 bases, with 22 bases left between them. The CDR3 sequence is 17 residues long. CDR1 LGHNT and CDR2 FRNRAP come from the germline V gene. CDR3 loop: CASASSVGPQNNQPQHF. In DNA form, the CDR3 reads TGTGCTAGTGCCTCCTCGGTTGGGCCTCAAAACAATCAGCCCCAGCATTTT.

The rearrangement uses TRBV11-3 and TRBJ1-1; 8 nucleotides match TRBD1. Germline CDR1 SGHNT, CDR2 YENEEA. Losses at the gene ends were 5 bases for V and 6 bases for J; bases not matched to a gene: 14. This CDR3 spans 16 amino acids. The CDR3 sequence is CASSTRLTGGRAEAFF. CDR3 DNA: TGTGCCAGCAGCACGCGACTTACAGGGGGTCGGGCTGAAGCTTTCTTT.

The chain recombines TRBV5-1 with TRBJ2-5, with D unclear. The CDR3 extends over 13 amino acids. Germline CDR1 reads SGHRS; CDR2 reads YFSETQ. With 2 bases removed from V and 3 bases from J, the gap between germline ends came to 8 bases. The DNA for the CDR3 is TGCGCCAGCAGCTTTACCGACAAAGAGACCCAGTACTTC. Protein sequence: CASSFTDKETQYF.

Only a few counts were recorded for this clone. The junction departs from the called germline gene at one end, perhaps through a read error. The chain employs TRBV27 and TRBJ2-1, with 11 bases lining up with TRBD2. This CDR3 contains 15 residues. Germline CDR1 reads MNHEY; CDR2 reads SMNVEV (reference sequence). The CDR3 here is CASTLAGGPNDEQFF. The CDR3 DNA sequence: TGTGCCAGCACTTTAGCGGGGGGGCCTAACGATGAGCAGTTCTTC.

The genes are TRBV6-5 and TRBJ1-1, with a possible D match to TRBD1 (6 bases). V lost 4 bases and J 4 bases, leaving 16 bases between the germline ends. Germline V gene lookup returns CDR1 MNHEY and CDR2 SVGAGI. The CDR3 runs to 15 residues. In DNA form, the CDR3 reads TGTGCCAGCAGTTCAGTTATGGGGGCAGGCACTGAAGCTTTCTTT. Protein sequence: CASSSVMGAGTEAFF.

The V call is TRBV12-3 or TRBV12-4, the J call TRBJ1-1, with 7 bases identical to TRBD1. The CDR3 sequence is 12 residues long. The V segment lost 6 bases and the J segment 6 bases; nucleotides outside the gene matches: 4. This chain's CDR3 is CASSLTGPEAFF. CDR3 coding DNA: TGTGCCAGCAGCTTGACAGGGCCTGAAGCTTTCTTT.

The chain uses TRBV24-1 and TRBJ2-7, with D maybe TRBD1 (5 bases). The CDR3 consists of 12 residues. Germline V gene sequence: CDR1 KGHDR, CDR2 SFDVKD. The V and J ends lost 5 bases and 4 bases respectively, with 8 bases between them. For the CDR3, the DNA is TGTGCCACCAGTGTAACAGGATACGAGCAGTACTTC. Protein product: CATSVTGYEQYF.

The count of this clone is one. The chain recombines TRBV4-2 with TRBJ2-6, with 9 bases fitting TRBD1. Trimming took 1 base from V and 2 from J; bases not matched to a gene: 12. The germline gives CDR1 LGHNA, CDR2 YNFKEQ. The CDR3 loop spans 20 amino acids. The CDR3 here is CASSQVQGASPSPGANVLTF. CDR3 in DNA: TGTGCCAGCAGCCAAGTACAGGGGGCATCCCCGAGTCCTGGGGCCAACGTCCTGACTTTC.

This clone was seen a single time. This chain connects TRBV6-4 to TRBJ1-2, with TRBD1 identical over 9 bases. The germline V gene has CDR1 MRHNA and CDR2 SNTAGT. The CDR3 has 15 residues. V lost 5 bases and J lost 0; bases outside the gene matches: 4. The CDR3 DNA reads TGTGCCAGCAGTATCGGGACAGGGACTAACTATGGCTACACCTTC. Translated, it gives CASSIGTGTNYGYTF.

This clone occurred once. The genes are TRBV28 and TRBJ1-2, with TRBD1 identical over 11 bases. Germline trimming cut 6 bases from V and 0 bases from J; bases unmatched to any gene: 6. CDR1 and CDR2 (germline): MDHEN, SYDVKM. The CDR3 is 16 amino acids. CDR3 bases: TGTGCCAGCAGACGGACAGGGGGCGCTTCTAACTATGGCTACACCTTC. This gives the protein CASRRTGGASNYGYTF.

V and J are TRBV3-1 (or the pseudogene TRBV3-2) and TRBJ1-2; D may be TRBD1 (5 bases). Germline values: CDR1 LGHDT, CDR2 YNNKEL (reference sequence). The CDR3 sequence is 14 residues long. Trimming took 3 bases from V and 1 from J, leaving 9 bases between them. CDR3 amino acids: CASSQGGNNYGYTF. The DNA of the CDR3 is TGTGCCAGCAGCCAGGGGGGGAATAACTATGGCTACACCTTC.